This T cell receptor beta chain was identified during a study of blood T cell repertoires in COVID-19. In the study overall: The analysed material was cDNA or gDNA that came from T cells, B-cell-depleted T cells, or PBMCs.

This CDR3 is built from 17 residues. Germline trimming cut 1 base from V and 7 bases from J; bases unmatched to any gene: 11. Germline CDR1 is LGHDT and CDR2 is YNNKEL (reference sequence). Seattle patients were enrolled while actively infected and followed longitudinally. Authors' data handling: Amplified reference gene primers provided the basis for estimating nucleated cell counts. Libraries were prepared by immunoSEQ multiplex PCR; TCRdb keeps only in-frame clonotypes and omits some of them. V and J calls and clone size are given by that table; D and trimming were obtained from the DNA. The sample contains 150,000 to 200,000 clones, roughly 87% of which appear only once.

Sequencing was performed on peripheral blood. The chain carries TRBV3-1 (or the pseudogene TRBV3-2) and TRBJ1-5, with 9 bases lining up with TRBD1. This sequence originates from a woman in her 70s with COVID-19, enrolled during active disease. The CDR3 sequence: CASSQGAAGTGRQPQHF. The CDR3 nucleotides read TGTGCCAGCAGCCAAGGAGCAGCCGGGACAGGGAGGCAGCCCCAGCATTTT.